This TCR beta chain appears in the sequencing data of a study of lymphopenia after photon versus proton radiotherapy. Points on this clone: Its matching antigen is unknown.

The CDR3 is 12 residues long. From germline, CDR1 is SGHAT and CDR2 FQNNGV. With 5 bases removed from V and 8 bases from J, the gap between germline ends came to 10 bases. TCRdb keeps only in-frame clones here, not all; method: immunoSEQ multiplex PCR. The table includes about 20,000 clones, around four fifths detected once. The study, taken as a whole, reports: Post-nadir TCR diversity decline inversely tracked overall survival among those who died.

V gene TRBV11-2 combines with J gene TRBJ2-4, with D unresolved. This TCR came from a woman aged 45-59 years with pancreatic cancer. The sequencing here drew on peripheral blood, taken from a patient treated with photon-based radiotherapy. CDR3 residues: CASSPTDDIQYF. In nucleotides, the CDR3 is TGTGCCAGCAGCCCTACTGACGACATTCAGTACTTC.